These T cell receptor beta chains were read from a single sample in a study of blood T cell repertoires in COVID-19. Generated by immunoSEQ multiplex PCR, the TCRdb table keeps only in-frame clones and is missing some. The table records 110,000 or so clones, around 85% of them present only once. Sequenced: peripheral blood. These receptors originate from a human donor in a cohort sampled during active COVID-19. Both conserved end residues are part of each CDR3. The order of the fields is CDR3 DNA, CDR3 protein, J gene, D gene, V gene, clone size. A D gene is named only where the DNA matches it firmly. Only some rows state a clone size, as once, few, many or a class for expanded clones.

DNA: TGTGCCAGCAGCTTGGGGACAGCCTATGGCTACACCTTC
CDR3: CASSLGTAYGYTF
J: TRBJ1-2
D: .
V: TRBV5-6
size: .

DNA: TGCGCCAGCAGCCAAGAGGACAGGGGGTCCTACGAGCAGTACTTC
CDR3: CASSQEDRGSYEQYF
J: TRBJ2-7
D: TRBD1
V: TRBV4-1
size: .

DNA: TGTGCCAGCAGTGAAGAGGCGGGGGGGCCCTACGAGCAGTACTTC
CDR3: CASSEEAGGPYEQYF
J: TRBJ2-7
D: TRBD2
V: TRBV2
size: once

DNA: TGTGCCTCGACATCTGGACAGGGGAGGATGAACACTGAAGCTTTCTTT
CDR3: CASTSGQGRMNTEAFF
J: TRBJ1-1
D: TRBD1
V: TRBV30
size: .

DNA: TGTGCCAGTAGTAGCGGACAGGCCCAATACTCCTACAATGAGCAGTTCTTC
CDR3: CASSSGQAQYSYNEQFF
J: TRBJ2-1
D: TRBD1
V: TRBV19
size: .

DNA: TGTGCCAGCACCACTAGGGCAGATACGCAGTATTTT
CDR3: CASTTRADTQYF
J: TRBJ2-3
D: .
V: TRBV12-3/TRBV12-4
size: .

DNA: TGTGCCATCAGCGATGACAGGGCGAGAGGGAGGAACTTC
CDR3: CAISDDRARGRNF
J: TRBJ2-4
D: .
V: TRBV10-3
size: .

DNA: TGTGCCAGCAGCACAGGACAGGGTTACGAGCAGTACTTC
CDR3: CASSTGQGYEQYF
J: TRBJ2-7
D: TRBD1
V: TRBV5-4
size: few

DNA: TGTGCCAGCAACCCCGGGACATTGACTAATGAAAAACTGTTTTTT
CDR3: CASNPGTLTNEKLFF
J: TRBJ1-4
D: .
V: TRBV28
size: .

DNA: TGTGCCAGCAGCCCGGCTTACCCCGGACAGGGAGGCAATCAGCCCCAGCATTTT
CDR3: CASSPAYPGQGGNQPQHF
J: TRBJ1-5
D: TRBD1
V: TRBV7-9
size: .

DNA: TGTGCCTGGAGGGATTTTACAGGGACAGATACGCAGTATTTT
CDR3: CAWRDFTGTDTQYF
J: TRBJ2-3
D: .
V: TRBV30
size: once

DNA: TGTGCCATCAGTAAACGACAGCGCCCTCCCCCTCTCGAGCAGTACTTC
CDR3: CAISKRQRPPPLEQYF
J: TRBJ2-7
D: .
V: TRBV10-3
size: .

DNA: TGTGCCAGCAGAGAAGACAGCTCTGGGGCCAACGTCCTGACTTTC
CDR3: CASREDSSGANVLTF
J: TRBJ2-6
D: .
V: TRBV6-1
size: .

DNA: TGTGCCAGCAACAAAGGGGCTAACTATGGCTACACCTTC
CDR3: CASNKGANYGYTF
J: TRBJ1-2
D: .
V: TRBV5-6
size: .

DNA: TGTGCCAGTAGTATCAGCTTGGGGCAGATACTCTCTAAAAACATTCAGTACTTC
CDR3: CASSISLGQILSKNIQYF
J: TRBJ2-4
D: .
V: TRBV19
size: .

DNA: TGTGCCAGTAGTATAGTACCAGGGGTCGCGAAACTGTTTTTT
CDR3: CASSIVPGVAKLFF
J: TRBJ1-4
D: .
V: TRBV19
size: .

DNA: TGTGCCAGCAGTCGAGAACAGGGGTTTCGCTACGAGCAGTACTTC
CDR3: CASSREQGFRYEQYF
J: TRBJ2-7
D: TRBD1
V: TRBV5-6
size: .

DNA: TGCGCCAGCAGCCAAGGGCGGGGGGGCAATGAGCAGTTCTTC
CDR3: CASSQGRGGNEQFF
J: TRBJ2-1
D: TRBD2
V: TRBV4-3
size: .

DNA: TGTGCCATCAGCCCGGGGGGGACCACTGAAGCTTTCTTT
CDR3: CAISPGGTTEAFF
J: TRBJ1-1
D: .
V: TRBV10-3
size: once

DNA: TGTGCCAGCAGTGCAGGGACAGGGGCCACCGGGGAGCTGTTTTTT
CDR3: CASSAGTGATGELFF
J: TRBJ2-2
D: TRBD1
V: TRBV25-1
size: .

DNA: TGTGCCAGCAGCTTAGACAGGGCACTTGGTTGGGCTTTCTTT
CDR3: CASSLDRALGWAFF
J: TRBJ1-1
D: .
V: TRBV7-9
size: .

DNA: TGTGCCAGCAGCTTTCTCCGGAATGAGCAGTTCTTC
CDR3: CASSFLRNEQFF
J: TRBJ2-1
D: .
V: TRBV7-9
size: .

DNA: TGTGCCAGCAGTTCCCCCCCGGTCGAGACCCAGTACTTC
CDR3: CASSSPPVETQYF
J: TRBJ2-5
D: .
V: TRBV27
size: .

DNA: TGTGCCAGCAGCCAAGAGGCAGGGGGCCACTATGGCTACACCTTC
CDR3: CASSQEAGGHYGYTF
J: TRBJ1-2
D: TRBD1
V: TRBV3-1/TRBV3-2
size: few

DNA: TGTGCCGCACAAGGGACTTCCACCTACGAGCAGTACTTC
CDR3: CAAQGTSTYEQYF
J: TRBJ2-7
D: .
V: TRBV3-1/TRBV3-2
size: .

DNA: TGTGCCAGTAGTGGCCGGGACAGGGGGATAACTAATGAAAAACTGTTTTTT
CDR3: CASSGRDRGITNEKLFF
J: TRBJ1-4
D: TRBD1
V: TRBV19
size: .

DNA: TGTGCCAGCATCTCCGGGGCCGGGGAGCTGTTTTTT
CDR3: CASISGAGELFF
J: TRBJ2-2
D: .
V: TRBV28
size: .

DNA: TGCAGCGTTGAAGGACAAACCGGGGAGCTGTTTTTT
CDR3: CSVEGQTGELFF
J: TRBJ2-2
D: .
V: TRBV29-1
size: .

DNA: TGCGCCAGCAGCCAAGTAGAGGGGGACACTGAAGCTTTCTTT
CDR3: CASSQVEGDTEAFF
J: TRBJ1-1
D: .
V: TRBV4-3
size: .

DNA: TGCAGTGCTAGTGGGTCGGGGGACCCCCCAAGCAACTATGGCTACACCTTC
CDR3: CSASGSGDPPSNYGYTF
J: TRBJ1-2
D: .
V: TRBV20-1
size: .

DNA: TGTGCCTGGAGTGCAGACTCGGGGAGTTACAATGAGCAGTTCTTC
CDR3: CAWSADSGSYNEQFF
J: TRBJ2-1
D: .
V: TRBV30
size: .

DNA: TGTGCCAGCAGCTTAAAGGTTGGGGACAGGGGTAATGAGCAGTTCTTC
CDR3: CASSLKVGDRGNEQFF
J: TRBJ2-1
D: TRBD1
V: TRBV11-2
size: .

DNA: TGTGCCAGCAGTTCCTTATCCTTTGCGGGGGAAGAGACCCAGTACTTC
CDR3: CASSSLSFAGEETQYF
J: TRBJ2-5
D: TRBD2
V: TRBV6-5
size: .

DNA: TGTGCCAGCAGCTCTCCCGGGTGGCCCCAGCATTTT
CDR3: CASSSPGWPQHF
J: TRBJ1-5
D: .
V: TRBV28
size: .

DNA: TGTGCCAGCAGTGCTCCAAGCGGGGGGGGATTACGGGAGCAGTACTTC
CDR3: CASSAPSGGGLREQYF
J: TRBJ2-7
D: TRBD2
V: TRBV2
size: .

DNA: TGCGCCAGCAGCCAAGGCGAGGGAGCGTACACTGAAGCTTTCTTT
CDR3: CASSQGEGAYTEAFF
J: TRBJ1-1
D: .
V: TRBV4-3
size: .

DNA: TGTGCCACCAGCAGAGATTCGGGTCCCGGGATTAGCAATCAGCCCCAGCATTTT
CDR3: CATSRDSGPGISNQPQHF
J: TRBJ1-5
D: .
V: TRBV15
size: .

DNA: TGCGCCAGCAGCCCACGCGGGGCCGGGACCTACAATGAGCAGTTCTTC
CDR3: CASSPRGAGTYNEQFF
J: TRBJ2-1
D: .
V: TRBV4-1
size: .

DNA: TGTGCCAGCAGCTTAGGCGGGGGGATGGCCATGAACACTGAAGCTTTCTTT
CDR3: CASSLGGGMAMNTEAFF
J: TRBJ1-1
D: .
V: TRBV11-2
size: once

DNA: TGTGCCAGCAGCACCCGGACAGTGAACTATGGCTACACCTTC
CDR3: CASSTRTVNYGYTF
J: TRBJ1-2
D: .
V: TRBV5-6
size: few

DNA: TGTGCCAGCAGCTATCGACAGTCATACAATGAGCAGTTCTTC
CDR3: CASSYRQSYNEQFF
J: TRBJ2-1
D: .
V: TRBV11-2
size: .

DNA: TGTGCCAGCAGGCGACAGGGACGAGGCAGCGAGCAGTACTTC
CDR3: CASRRQGRGSEQYF
J: TRBJ2-7
D: TRBD1
V: TRBV6-5
size: few

DNA: TGTGCCAGCAGCGTAACCCAGACAGGGGGCCTAGACACCATATATTTT
CDR3: CASSVTQTGGLDTIYF
J: TRBJ1-3
D: TRBD1
V: TRBV9
size: .

DNA: TGTGCCACCAGTGATTTGGACCAGGGGAAGGGTTACGAGCAGTACTTC
CDR3: CATSDLDQGKGYEQYF
J: TRBJ2-7
D: .
V: TRBV24-1
size: .

DNA: TGTGCCAGCACTAGAGCTTTCTATGGCTACACCTTC
CDR3: CASTRAFYGYTF
J: TRBJ1-2
D: .
V: TRBV21-1
size: .

DNA: TGTGCCAGCAGACCGGGATCGGGGGGGGTGAACACTGAAGCTTTCTTT
CDR3: CASRPGSGGVNTEAFF
J: TRBJ1-1
D: .
V: TRBV7-9
size: .

DNA: TGTGCCAGCAGGCCACAGGGGGCGGGTGGCTACACCTTC
CDR3: CASRPQGAGGYTF
J: TRBJ1-2
D: TRBD1
V: TRBV2
size: .

DNA: TGTGCCAGCAGCCAGACAGGGGTTCAGCCCCAGCATTTT
CDR3: CASSQTGVQPQHF
J: TRBJ1-5
D: TRBD1
V: TRBV2
size: .

DNA: TGTGCCAGCAGTTTACTCGGACAGGGGTTTAATGAAAAACTGTTTTTT
CDR3: CASSLLGQGFNEKLFF
J: TRBJ1-4
D: TRBD1
V: TRBV28
size: .

DNA: TGTGCCAGCAGCTTAAGACTGAACACCGGGGAGCTGTTTTTT
CDR3: CASSLRLNTGELFF
J: TRBJ2-2
D: .
V: TRBV7-3
size: .

DNA: TGTGCCAGCAGCTTGGGGGGGGTGAGCTCCTATAATTCACCCCTCCACTTT
CDR3: CASSLGGVSSYNSPLHF
J: TRBJ1-6
D: .
V: TRBV5-4
size: .

DNA: TGTGCCAGCAGCTTTTGGGGCTCGTCGGGCTACACCTTC
CDR3: CASSFWGSSGYTF
J: TRBJ1-2
D: .
V: TRBV7-2
size: .

DNA: TGTGCCAGTACCCCGGGGGAGGGGTACGAGCAGTACTTC
CDR3: CASTPGEGYEQYF
J: TRBJ2-7
D: TRBD2
V: TRBV19
size: .

DNA: TGTGCCAGCAGTCCCGGGACAGGGGTTCCCTACGAGCAGTACTTC
CDR3: CASSPGTGVPYEQYF
J: TRBJ2-7
D: TRBD1
V: TRBV28
size: .

DNA: TGTGCCAGCAGGGGAGGACAGGGGAACACCGGGGAGCTGTTTTTT
CDR3: CASRGGQGNTGELFF
J: TRBJ2-2
D: TRBD1
V: TRBV11-3
size: .

DNA: TGTGCCAGCAGTTTAAAACAGGGGGCGTATAATTCACCCCTCCACTTT
CDR3: CASSLKQGAYNSPLHF
J: TRBJ1-6
D: TRBD1
V: TRBV28
size: many